This T cell receptor (beta chain) is from a study of T cell repertoires in cytomegalovirus infection. Trimming left V 7 bases short and J 2 bases short, with 11 bases between. This CDR3 region has 13 residues. In germline, CDR1 is MNHEY, CDR2 SVGEGT. TCRdb passed the reads through MiXCR, listing each CDR3 protein once. Of approximately 200,000 distinct CDR3 sequences in the sample, under 30% are singletons; the top ten hold roughly 29%. This chain uses TRBV6-2 or TRBV6-3 with TRBJ1-2; D is perhaps TRBD1 (5 bases). Specimen: PBMCs. This receptor was taken from a human donor in good health (CMV status not recorded). Some clones in this sample may be carry-over from other donors' samples. The DNA for the CDR3 is TGTGCCAGCACTTCCGACAGAAACTATGGCTACACCTTC. It specifies CASTSDRNYGYTF.